The 16 T cell receptor beta chains below were found in one sample sequenced in a study of cytomegalovirus exposure and HLA in healthy donors. Assay used: immunoSEQ multiplex PCR; TCRdb lists only in-frame clones, some missing. This sample has tens of thousands of clones, with roughly 94% found just once. Sequencing used PBMCs. Receptor source: a young woman in good health and CMV-seropositive.

This clone was picked up one time. The chain links TRBV7-3 to TRBJ2-1; unclear D gene. The CDR3 extends over 17 amino acids. With 0 bases removed from V and 0 bases from J, the gap between germline ends came to 12 bases. Germline lookup yields CDR1 SGHTA and CDR2 FQGTGA. The CDR3 reads CASSLTSEVSSYNEQFF. DNA of the CDR3: TGTGCCAGCAGCTTAACGTCCGAGGTGAGCTCCTACAATGAGCAGTTCTTC.

The V and J genes are TRBV28 and TRBJ1-2; 7 bases match TRBD1. The CDR3 length is 12 residues. With V trimmed by 11 bases and J by 0 bases, 3 bases remained unmatched. Per germline, CDR1 MDHEN and CDR2 SYDVKM. CDR3 DNA sequence: TGTGCCCTACAGGGGCCTAACTATGGCTACACCTTC. The encoded protein is CALQGPNYGYTF.

This chain links TRBV28 with TRBJ1-3; 10 bases line up with TRBD1. The CDR3 is 17 amino acids. V was clipped by 6 bases and J by 3 bases; unmatched bases: 11. From germline, CDR1 is MDHEN and CDR2 SYDVKM. CDR3 in amino acids: CASSYLGGQGGGNTIYF. CDR3 nucleotide sequence: TGTGCCAGCAGCTACCTCGGAGGACAGGGGGGTGGAAACACCATATATTTT.

The chain carries TRBV18 and TRBJ1-1; the match to TRBD1 covers 8 bases. Germline V gene sequence: CDR1 KGHSH, CDR2 LQKENI. This CDR3 comprises 15 residues. The V gene end was trimmed by 5 bases and the J gene end by 0 bases; junction bases not matched to a gene: 5. The CDR3 region has the DNA TGTGCCAGCTCAGTGAGGACAGGGTTGAACACTGAAGCTTTCTTT. Translating it yields CASSVRTGLNTEAFF.

The chain couples TRBV4-2 to TRBJ2-5; 8 bases fit TRBD1. The J segment lost 0 bases and the V segment lost 5 bases, leaving 5 bases of the junction unmatched. The CDR3 is 15 amino acids. Germline V gives CDR1 LGHNA, CDR2 YNFKEQ. The CDR3 reads CASSVGGQDQETQYF. DNA of the CDR3: TGTGCCAGCAGCGTTGGGGGACAGGACCAAGAGACCCAGTACTTC.

V gene TRBV7-6 combines with J gene TRBJ1-1; no definite D call. The CDR3 totals 14 residues. CDR1 and CDR2 from the germline V gene are SGHVS and FNYEAQ. V lost 3 bases and J 1 base, leaving 9 bases between the germline ends. The CDR3 bases are TGTGCCAGCAGCTTTGTTCCCCAGAACACTGAAGCTTTCTTT. Its translation: CASSFVPQNTEAFF.

The chain is built from TRBV4-3 and TRBJ1-1; 8 nucleotides line up with TRBD1. Germline values: CDR1 LGHNA, CDR2 YSLEER. CDR3 length equals 16 residues. V lost 1 base and J lost 4; bases outside the gene matches: 8. This chain's CDR3 is CASSQALEQGVTEAFF. In nucleotides, the CDR3 is TGCGCCAGCAGCCAAGCGTTAGAACAGGGGGTCACTGAAGCTTTCTTT.

This sequence joins TRBV7-9 and TRBJ2-5; 8 bases fit TRBD2. V was pared by 5 bases and J by 1 base, with 15 bases of the junction left unmatched. Germline V lookup: CDR1 SEHNR, CDR2 FQNEAQ (reference sequence). There are 18 residues in the CDR3. CDR3: CASSRTSGTPPLQETQYF. The DNA of the CDR3 is TGTGCCAGCAGCCGAACTAGCGGAACCCCTCCCCTCCAAGAGACCCAGTACTTC. The variable domain in full, completed from reference TRBV7-9 and TRBJ2-5, reads DTGVSQNPRHKITKRGQNVTFRCDPISEHNRLYWYRQTLGQGPEFLTYFQNEAQLEKSRLLSDRFSAERPKGSFSTLEIQRTEQGDSAMYLCASSRTSGTPPLQETQYFGPGTRLLVL.

This sequence joins TRBV28 and TRBJ2-4; TRBD2 might be the D (5 bases). From germline, CDR1 is MDHEN and CDR2 SYDVKM. This CDR3 is built from 16 residues. With 3 bases removed from V and 2 bases from J, the gap between germline ends came to 14 bases. CDR3 protein: CASSFTAALSKNIQYF. The CDR3 region has the DNA TGTGCCAGCAGTTTTACAGCGGCTCTGTCCAAAAACATTCAGTACTTC.

The chain uses TRBV18 and TRBJ1-4; 7 bases are shared with TRBD1. CDR3 length: 15 amino acids. The V gene's germline CDR1 is KGHSH and CDR2 LQKENI. V trimming: 3 bases; J trimming: 5 bases; junction bases outside the gene matches: 6. The CDR3 DNA is TGTGCCAGCTCACCGCGGGACAGCTTAAATGAAAAACTGTTTTTT. It yields the protein CASSPRDSLNEKLFF.

The gene calls are TRBV2 and TRBJ1-1; tentatively, D is TRBD1 (5 bases). The CDR3 has 14 residues. Germline CDR1 reads SNHLY; CDR2 reads FYNNEI. The V and J ends lost 2 bases and 0 bases respectively, with 7 bases between them. Here the CDR3 reads CASSENRLNTEAFF. As DNA, the CDR3 is TGTGCCAGCAGTGAAAACAGGTTGAACACTGAAGCTTTCTTT.

V is TRBV5-4 and J is TRBJ2-1, with D maybe TRBD2 (6 bases). The CDR3 extends over 16 amino acids. Germline CDR1 reads SGHNT; CDR2 reads YYREEE (reference sequence). The V gene lost 4 bases and the J gene lost 8 bases, with 22 bases spanning the gap. The CDR3, as DNA: TGTGCCAGCAGCGCTCTCTTTGATCTAGCGAGGGATGAGCAGTTCTTC. Protein sequence: CASSALFDLARDEQFF.

The chain employs TRBV7-7 and TRBJ2-2, with 7 bases aligning to TRBD1. This CDR3 has 15 amino acids. Germline V lookup: CDR1 SSHAT, CDR2 FNYEAQ (reference sequence). Losses at the gene ends were 4 bases for V and 2 bases for J; bases not matched to a gene: 4. DNA of the CDR3: TGTGCCAGCAGCTCCGGGACAGCCAACACCGGGGAGCTGTTTTTT. It is translated as CASSSGTANTGELFF. The full variable domain, rest sourced from reference TRBV7-7 and TRBJ2-2, is GAGVSQSPRYKVTKRGQDVTLRCDPISSHATLYWYQQALGQGPEFLTYFNYEAQPDKSGLPSDRFSAERPEGSISTLTIQRTEQRDSAMYRCASSSGTANTGELFFGEGSRLTVL.

The rearrangement joins TRBV4-2 to TRBJ2-5, with 7 bases fitting TRBD1. Trimming took 3 bases from V and 5 from J; bases not matched to a gene: 12. Germline assignment: CDR1 LGHNA and CDR2 YNFKEQ. The CDR3 runs to 16 residues. The CDR3 is CASSQDTGQLTETQYF. The CDR3 nucleotides are TGTGCCAGCAGCCAGGATACGGGACAGCTGACGGAGACCCAGTACTTC.

This clone occurred a few times. The CDR3 region has the DNA TGCGCCAGCAGCCCCGGGACAGCGAACACTGAAGCTTTCTTT. Protein sequence: CASSPGTANTEAFF. The genes are TRBV5-1 and TRBJ1-1; 7 nucleotides match TRBD1. V shed 4 bases, J shed 1 base, and the junction held 4 bases outside the gene matches. CDR3 size: 14 residues. Per germline, CDR1 SGHRS and CDR2 YFSETQ.

This chain joins TRBV4-1 and TRBJ1-2; 7 bases line up with TRBD1. Germline V gives CDR1 MGHRA, CDR2 YSYEKL. This CDR3 is 13 amino acids long. J gave up 6 bases and V 2 bases, and 3 bases lay outside the gene matches. The CDR3 DNA is TGCGCCAGCAGCCAATGGGACAGAGATGGCTACACCTTC. Its translation: CASSQWDRDGYTF.